Reported below is one TCR beta chain. Its antigen is not known. These data originate in a study of cytomegalovirus exposure and HLA in healthy donors. Study-wide background: Roughly 85 million unique TCRs from HLA-typed donors made up an early data release. Among the approximately 380 donors who were genotyped, roughly 76% fell in the genetic ancestry cluster that is associated with self-reported Caucasian donors.

Use of 60 Vbeta and 13 Jbeta primers characterized the PCR. Profiling relied on immunoSEQ multiplex PCR, and the TCRdb table lists in-frame clones only, not all of them. This sample has approximately 170,000 clones, with roughly 84% found just once. The CDR3 is 22 residues long. Trimming shortened V by 3 bases and J by 5 bases, and 35 bases separated the two germline ends. Germline assignment: CDR1 MGHRA and CDR2 YSYEKL. Points from the study as a whole: Within an earlier analysis, most TCR beta V segments proved productive either about 90% or about 30% of the time.

The receptor was derived from a boy aged 2 to 10 in good health and CMV-seronegative. What was sequenced was PBMCs. This chain joins TRBV4-1 and TRBJ1-3; D not resolved. The CDR3 nucleotides read TGCGCCAGCAGCCACCTACCGTTTTTTCGATTCGGGGTAGGCGCGTTTAGAAACACCATATATTTT. It is translated as CASSHLPFFRFGVGAFRNTIYF.